These 4 T cell receptor beta chains were sequenced from one sample in a study of identifying expanded T cells in peripheral blood. Sequencing was performed with immunoSEQ multiplex PCR; in TCRdb, only in-frame clones are kept and a portion is missing. The top ten hold over 3% of the sample, which has some 120,000 clones, roughly 84% seen once. The sample taken for sequencing was blood. The receptors come from a person aged 18 to 75 in good health.

This chain links TRBV5-1 with TRBJ2-7; D is perhaps TRBD1 or TRBD2 (6 bases each). Trimming pared 2 bases from V and 1 base from J, leaving 13 bases between. Germline CDR1 reads SGHRS; CDR2 reads YFSETQ. The CDR3 contains 15 residues. CDR3 amino acids: CASSFEGGPSYEQYF. CDR3 sequence (DNA): TGCGCCAGCAGCTTTGAGGGGGGCCCGTCCTACGAGCAGTACTTC.

J is TRBJ1-1 and V is TRBV20-1, with D unclear. CDR1 is DFQATT and CDR2 is SNEGSKA in the germline V gene (reference sequence). The CDR3 is 11 residues long. Trimming left V 3 bases short and J 5 bases short, with 7 bases between. CDR3 protein: CSARPGTEAFF. The CDR3, as DNA: TGCAGTGCTAGGCCAGGTACTGAAGCTTTCTTT.

The chain links TRBV7-6 to TRBJ2-7, with 9 bases fitting TRBD2. The germline V gene encodes CDR1 SGHVS and CDR2 FNYEAQ. V lost 0 bases, J lost 0 bases, and 3 bases stayed unmatched. This CDR3 is 16 amino acids long. Written as DNA, the CDR3 is TGTGCCAGCAGCTTAGCGGCGGGGGGGGGCTCCTACGAGCAGTACTTC. Translation: CASSLAAGGGSYEQYF.

Comment on this clone: Other DNA sequences within the sample encode an identical CDR3. The chain combines TRBV5-6 with TRBJ1-2, with 7 nucleotides matching TRBD1. V was clipped by 4 bases and J by 4 bases; unmatched bases: 4. The CDR3 is 13 residues long. The V gene's germline CDR1 is SGHDT and CDR2 YYEEEE. The CDR3 sequence is CASSPGQSYGYTF. CDR3 sequence (DNA): TGTGCCAGCAGCCCGGGACAGAGCTATGGCTACACCTTC. Based on the CDR3 plus reference TRBV5-6 and TRBJ1-2, the full variable domain is DAGVTQSPTHLIKTRGQQVTLRCSPKSGHDTVSWYQQALGQGPQFIFQYYEEEERQRGNFPDRFSGHQFPNYSSELNVNALLLGDSALYLCASSPGQSYGYTFGSGTRLTVV.